This T cell receptor (beta chain) was identified during a study of early T cells in non-severe SARS-CoV-2 infection. This clonotype was observed a handful of times. TCRdb independently ran MiXCR on the 5' RACE reads; one entry per CDR3 protein. The top ten hold 5.5% to 7% of the sample, which has some 32,000 distinct CDR3 sequences, roughly 5.7% seen once. Per germline, CDR1 SGHRS and CDR2 YFSETQ. Trimming at V came to 5 bases and at J to 4 bases, leaving 8 bases not matched to a gene. The CDR3 has 15 amino acids. The genes are TRBV5-1 and TRBJ2-2, with 7 positions matching TRBD1. The source of this sequence is an adult who was a healthcare worker with PCR-confirmed SARS-CoV-2 infection or an uninfected control (not recorded which). Sequencing was performed on whole blood. The CDR3, as DNA: TGCGCCAGCAGTTTGTCGGGACAGAGCACCGGGGAGCTGTTTTTT. It specifies CASSLSGQSTGELFF. Combining the CDR3 with reference TRBV5-1 and TRBJ2-2 gives the whole variable domain KAGVTQTPRYLIKTRGQQVTLSCSPISGHRSVSWYQQTPGQGLQFLFEYFSETQRNKGNFPGRFSGRQFSNSRSEMNVSTLELGDSALYLCASSLSGQSTGELFFGEGSRLTVL.